A selection of T cell receptor beta chains follows, all from one sample in a study of CD8 T cells in Susac syndrome. Each CDR3 protein gets one entry after TCRdb re-called the immunoSEQ multiplex PCR reads with MiXCR. The sample holds 80,000 to 90,000 distinct CDR3 sequences; approximately 95% are singletons and the top ten take approximately 0.49%. Sequenced: CD8+ T cells from PBMCs. These receptor sequences come from a human donor with Susac syndrome. CDR3s include the opening cysteine and the closing phenylalanine or tryptophan. Fields, in order: D gene, clone size, J gene, V gene, CDR3 protein, CDR3 DNA. The D gene is left open where the match is weak. Size is omitted from some rows. Given values are once, few, many or a class for expanded clones.

- | - | TRBJ2-5 | TRBV24-1 | CATSDSVGGETQYF | TGTGCCACCAGTGATTCGGTAGGGGGTGAGACCCAGTACTTC
- | - | TRBJ2-3 | TRBV11-2 | CASSLGWGSSTDTQYF | TGTGCCAGCAGCTTGGGATGGGGGTCTAGCACAGATACGCAGTATTTT
- | - | TRBJ2-3 | TRBV27 | CASSFLKPTDTQYF | TGTGCCAGCAGCTTCCTTAAGCCCACAGATACGCAGTATTTT
- | - | TRBJ2-7 | TRBV5-6 | CASSLKGGNSYEQYF | TGTGCCAGCAGCTTGAAGGGGGGGAATTCCTACGAGCAGTACTTC
- | - | TRBJ2-7 | TRBV19 | CASAPGRSYEQYF | TGTGCCAGCGCGCCGGGCCGCTCCTACGAGCAGTACTTC
- | - | TRBJ2-7 | TRBV12-3/TRBV12-4 | CASSQGSQQYF | TGTGCCAGCAGTCAAGGTTCACAGCAGTACTTC
- | - | TRBJ2-1 | TRBV4-3 | CASSQDQLREQFF | TGCGCCAGCAGCCAAGATCAGCTGAGAGAGCAGTTCTTC
- | - | TRBJ1-1 | TRBV28 | CASIPEAENTEAFF | TGTGCCAGCATCCCGGAGGCTGAGAACACTGAAGCTTTCTTT
- | - | TRBJ2-2 | TRBV9 | CASTQGANTGELFF | TGTGCCAGCACCCAAGGCGCTAACACCGGGGAGCTGTTTTTT
- | - | TRBJ2-7 | TRBV24-1 | CATSDRENNEQYF | TGTGCCACCAGTGACAGGGAGAACAACGAGCAGTACTTC
TRBD1 | - | TRBJ2-5 | TRBV12-3/TRBV12-4 | CASKGARRKETQYF | TGTGCCAGCAAGGGGGCGCGTCGAAAAGAGACCCAGTACTTC
- | - | TRBJ2-2 | TRBV3-1 | CASSQSVVGELFF | TGTGCCAGCAGCCAATCCGTAGTCGGGGAGCTGTTTTTT
TRBD1 | - | TRBJ1-2 | TRBV30 | CAWSPGTGVGYTF | TGTGCCTGGAGTCCAGGGACAGGGGTTGGCTACACCTTC
- | - | TRBJ1-5 | TRBV30 | CAWSVLGKGDQPQHF | TGTGCCTGGAGTGTACTGGGGAAAGGGGATCAGCCCCAGCATTTT
- | - | TRBJ2-1 | TRBV27 | CASSLLDEDNEQFF | TGTGCCAGCAGTTTACTGGACGAAGACAATGAGCAGTTCTTC
- | - | TRBJ2-1 | TRBV7-2 | CASSPTGRINEQFF | TGTGCCAGCAGCCCCACGGGACGGATCAATGAGCAGTTCTTC
- | once | TRBJ2-1 | TRBV13 | CASSLAVGLMGNEQFF | TGTGCCAGCAGCTTAGCAGTGGGACTTATGGGAAATGAGCAGTTCTTC
- | - | TRBJ2-3 | TRBV6-5 | CAAGLNTDTQYF | TGTGCCGCCGGGCTAAACACAGATACGCAGTATTTT
- | - | TRBJ2-7 | TRBV13 | CASSLRAPTGPEQYF | TGTGCCAGCAGCTTACGGGCCCCCACAGGGCCCGAGCAGTACTTC
TRBD2 | - | TRBJ2-1 | TRBV20-1 | CSARVLGSGTTWSYNEQFF | TGCAGTGCTAGAGTCCTGGGTAGCGGGACGACATGGTCCTACAATGAGCAGTTCTTC
- | - | TRBJ1-2 | TRBV29-1 | CSVEPRGGYTF | TGCAGCGTTGAACCCAGGGGCGGCTACACCTTC
- | - | TRBJ2-5 | TRBV6-2/TRBV6-3 | CASSAGTSNKETQYF | TGTGCCAGCAGTGCCGGGACTTCAAACAAAGAGACCCAGTACTTC
- | - | TRBJ2-1 | TRBV2 | CAMSGLYNEQFF | TGTGCCATGAGCGGTTTATACAATGAGCAGTTCTTC
- | - | TRBJ1-1 | TRBV11-2 | CASSLGQVEAFF | TGTGCCAGCAGCTTAGGGCAAGTTGAAGCTTTCTTT
TRBD2 | - | TRBJ2-7 | TRBV3-1 | CASSQDSGGRAWEQYF | TGTGCCAGCAGCCAAGATTCCGGCGGGAGGGCCTGGGAGCAGTACTTC
TRBD2 | - | TRBJ2-1 | TRBV5-6 | CASSLGLGDNEQFF | TGTGCCAGCAGCCTTGGACTAGGGGACAATGAGCAGTTCTTC
TRBD2 | - | TRBJ2-3 | TRBV5-6 | CASSLWTSGISDTQYF | TGTGCCAGCAGCTTATGGACTAGCGGGATTTCAGATACGCAGTATTTT
TRBD2 | - | TRBJ2-3 | TRBV7-8 | CASSPGLAGGPDTQYF | TGTGCCAGCAGCCCGGGACTAGCGGGAGGTCCAGATACGCAGTATTTT
- | - | TRBJ2-3 | TRBV15 | CATSRDKGSSYTQYF | TGTGCCACCAGCAGAGATAAGGGCAGTTCGTATACGCAGTATTTT
- | - | TRBJ2-2 | TRBV7-9 | CASIRLTGELFF | TGTGCCAGCATCAGATTAACCGGGGAGCTGTTTTTT
- | - | TRBJ1-1 | TRBV2 | CASSEGPPGTEAFF | TGTGCCAGCAGTGAGGGGCCCCCGGGGACTGAAGCTTTCTTT
TRBD2 | - | TRBJ2-1 | TRBV5-6 | CASSLGSSGGIYNEQFF | TGTGCCAGCAGCTTGGGGTCTAGCGGGGGGATCTACAATGAGCAGTTCTTC
- | - | TRBJ2-4 | TRBV29-1 | CSVPGRGIQYF | TGCAGCGTTCCAGGGCGGGGCATTCAGTACTTC
- | - | TRBJ2-3 | TRBV3-1 | CASSQGYRETSLDTQYF | TGTGCCAGCAGCCAAGGGTACCGGGAGACATCTTTAGATACGCAGTATTTT
- | - | TRBJ2-1 | TRBV5-1 | CASSFAGEQFF | TGCGCCAGCAGCTTCGCGGGAGAGCAGTTCTTC
TRBD1 | - | TRBJ2-5 | TRBV4-2 | CASSQEQGETQYF | TGTGCCAGCAGCCAAGAACAGGGGGAGACCCAGTACTTC
- | - | TRBJ1-2 | TRBV9 | CASNQPGSLSGYTF | TGTGCCAGCAACCAACCTGGAAGTTTGAGTGGCTACACCTTC
- | - | TRBJ2-7 | TRBV28 | CASSFGGTSTYEQYF | TGTGCCAGCAGTTTTGGAGGGACCTCCACCTACGAGCAGTACTTC
- | - | TRBJ2-4 | TRBV30 | CAWSKGVTKNIQYF | TGTGCCTGGTCAAAGGGGGTGACCAAAAACATTCAGTACTTC
TRBD2 | - | TRBJ2-7 | TRBV5-1 | CASSLGSGGSLSYEQYF | TGCGCCAGCAGCTTGGGCTCGGGCGGGAGCCTCTCCTACGAGCAGTACTTC
- | few | TRBJ2-1 | TRBV6-5 | CASSSSDEQFF | TGTGCCAGCAGTTCCTCGGATGAGCAGTTCTTC
- | few | TRBJ2-6 | TRBV30 | CAWSLGTGANVLTF | TGTGCCTGGAGTTTGGGGACTGGGGCCAACGTCCTGACTTTC
- | - | TRBJ2-1 | TRBV13 | CASSLQGEGVEQFF | TGTGCCAGCAGCTTACAGGGGGAGGGGGTTGAGCAGTTCTTC
- | - | TRBJ2-6 | TRBV7-2 | CASSLVFGGYSGANVLTF | TGTGCCAGCAGCTTGGTGTTCGGCGGTTACTCTGGGGCCAACGTCCTGACTTTC
- | - | TRBJ1-1 | TRBV29-1 | CSVGTVTEAFF | TGCAGCGTTGGGACAGTCACTGAAGCTTTCTTT
- | - | TRBJ2-5 | TRBV11-2 | CASSLTSGAQETQYF | TGTGCCAGCAGCTTAACCTCCGGGGCCCAAGAGACCCAGTACTTC